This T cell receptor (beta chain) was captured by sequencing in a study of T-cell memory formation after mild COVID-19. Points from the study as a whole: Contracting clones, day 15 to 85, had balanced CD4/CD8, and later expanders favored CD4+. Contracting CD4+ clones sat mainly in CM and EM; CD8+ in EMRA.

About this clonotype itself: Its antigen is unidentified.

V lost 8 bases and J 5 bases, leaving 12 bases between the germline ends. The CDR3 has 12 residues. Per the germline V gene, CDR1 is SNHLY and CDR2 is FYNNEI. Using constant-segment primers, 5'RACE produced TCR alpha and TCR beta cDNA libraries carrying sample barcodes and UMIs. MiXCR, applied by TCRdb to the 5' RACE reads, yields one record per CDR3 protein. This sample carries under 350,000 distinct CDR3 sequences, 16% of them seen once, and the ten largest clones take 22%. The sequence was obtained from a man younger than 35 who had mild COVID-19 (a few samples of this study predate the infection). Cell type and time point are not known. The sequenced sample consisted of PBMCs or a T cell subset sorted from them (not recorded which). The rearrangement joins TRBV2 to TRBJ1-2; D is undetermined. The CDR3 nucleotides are TGTGCCAGCCTCAGAACGGGGTATGGCTACACCTTC. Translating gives CASLRTGYGYTF.